The next 11 T cell receptor beta chains were all read from a single sample in a study of T cell responses to AZD1222 COVID-19 vaccine. Some clones are missing from TCRdb's copy, which holds only in-frame ones; the method was immunoSEQ multiplex PCR. The table shows over 85,000 clones, with roughly nine tenths occurring only once. The sample in question was peripheral blood, obtained on day 0 of AZD1222 vaccination. These receptors were collected from an adult in good health.

The rearrangement links TRBV19 to TRBJ2-1; 11 bases agree with TRBD2. Germline CDR1 is LNHDA and CDR2 is SQIVND (reference sequence). This CDR3 contains 15 residues. J was trimmed by 6 bases and V by 3 bases; bases with no gene match: 4. The CDR3 loop reads CASSITGTSGNEQFF. CDR3 bases: TGTGCCAGTAGTATCACCGGGACTAGCGGCAATGAGCAGTTCTTC. The variable domain in full, completed from reference TRBV19 and TRBJ2-1, reads DGGITQSPKYLFRKEGQNVTLSCEQNLNHDAMYWYRQDPGQGLRLIYYSQIVNDFQKGDIAEGYSVSREKKESFPLTVTSAQKNPTAFYLCASSITGTSGNEQFFGPGTRLTVL.

This clone has just one count. This chain links TRBV2 with TRBJ2-7; D not certain. V was pared by 8 bases and J by 3 bases, with 14 bases between. There are 13 residues in the CDR3. Germline V gives CDR1 SNHLY, CDR2 FYNNEI. CDR3 amino acids: CASGLDLYYEQYF. In nucleotides, the CDR3 is TGTGCCAGCGGTCTCGATCTTTACTACGAGCAGTACTTC.

DNA of the CDR3: TGTGCCAGCAGCTTAGGGCCGAGGACGGAATCTAATGAAAAACTGTTTTTT. The encoded protein is CASSLGPRTESNEKLFF. V gene TRBV7-8 combines with J gene TRBJ1-4, with D unclear. V lost 1 base and J 3 bases, leaving 15 bases between the germline ends. Germline assignment: CDR1 SGHVS and CDR2 FQNEAQ. The CDR3 sequence is 17 residues long.

The V and J genes are TRBV18 and TRBJ2-2; 9 bases align to TRBD1. With V trimmed by 6 bases and J by 1 base, 0 bases remained unmatched. The CDR3 runs 14 residues. Germline V gives CDR1 KGHSH, CDR2 LQKENI. The CDR3 loop reads CASSGQGNTGELFF. The DNA of the CDR3 is TGTGCCAGCTCGGGACAGGGGAACACCGGGGAGCTGTTTTTT. Looking up the rest from reference TRBV18 and TRBJ2-2 gives the full variable domain: NAGVMQNPRHLVRRRGQEARLRCSPMKGHSHVYWYRQLPEEGLKFMVYLQKENIIDESGMPKERFSAEFPKEGPSILRIQQVVRGDSAAYFCASSGQGNTGELFFGEGSRLTVL.

This chain connects TRBV25-1 to TRBJ1-2, with 11 nucleotides matching TRBD1. CDR1 and CDR2 (germline): MGHDK, SYGVNS. Trimming cost V 3 bases and J 4 bases; bases outside gene matches: 7. This CDR3 comprises 16 residues. CDR3 loop: CASSEEGTGGAYGYTF. CDR3 DNA sequence: TGTGCCAGCAGTGAGGAAGGGACAGGGGGAGCCTATGGCTACACCTTC.

The J gene is TRBJ2-7, the V gene TRBV7-2, with TRBD2 matching 9 bases. There are 15 residues in the CDR3. Germline CDR1 reads SGHTA; CDR2 reads FQGNSA. V shed 4 bases and J 4 bases; nucleotides not matched to a gene: 8. CDR3 DNA: TGTGCCAGCAGCTCCCCGGCTAGCGGGACGTACGAGCAGTACTTC. The encoded protein is CASSSPASGTYEQYF.

This CDR3 reads CASSIDGMVGGYTF. The DNA for the CDR3 is TGTGCCAGTAGTATAGATGGAATGGTTGGTGGCTACACCTTC. This chain links TRBV19 with TRBJ1-2; D is unclear. Germline V gives CDR1 LNHDA, CDR2 SQIVND (reference sequence). The germline V and J ends were trimmed by 0 bases and 7 bases, with 12 bases remaining between them. The CDR3 covers 14 residues.

The CDR3 sequence: CASRKAGFETQYF. The CDR3 DNA is TGTGCCAGCAGGAAGGCAGGGTTCGAGACCCAGTACTTC. The genes are TRBV6-5 and TRBJ2-5; D might be TRBD1 (5 bases). The germline V and J ends were trimmed by 6 bases and 5 bases, with 13 bases remaining between them. Germline V gene sequence: CDR1 MNHEY, CDR2 SVGAGI. The CDR3 loop spans 13 amino acids.

The J gene is TRBJ1-5, the V gene TRBV19; 9 bases match TRBD1. The germline gives CDR1 LNHDA, CDR2 SQIVND (reference sequence). V was clipped by 5 bases and J by 4 bases; unmatched bases: 15. The CDR3 covers 18 residues. The CDR3 DNA reads as TGTGCCAGTAGTGACAGGGGGGACAGGGCGCGTAGAAATCAGCCCCAGCATTTT. This translates into CASSDRGDRARRNQPQHF.

This clone was detected once. This sequence joins TRBV6-5 and TRBJ1-5, with unresolved D. The germline V gene encodes CDR1 MNHEY and CDR2 SVGAGI. V gave up 2 bases and J gave up 2 bases, with 7 bases separating them. This CDR3 is 14 amino acids long. The CDR3 DNA sequence: TGTGCCAGCAGTTACGGGTACGGCAATCAGCCCCAGCATTTT. This codes for CASSYGYGNQPQHF.

The chain carries TRBV5-4 and TRBJ2-3; 10 nucleotides align to TRBD2. The CDR3 totals 18 residues. The V gene's germline CDR1 is SGHNT and CDR2 YYREEE (reference sequence). With 4 bases clipped from V and 7 bases from J, the junction kept 18 bases outside the gene matches. Here the CDR3 reads CASSPVDGSGGSANTQYF. The CDR3 DNA follows: TGTGCCAGCAGCCCTGTGGATGGTAGCGGGGGGTCCGCAAATACGCAGTATTTT.